Presented here are 28 T cell receptor beta chains from one specimen sequenced in a study of post-analysis software for immune sequencing data. For these receptors, no antigen is known. Study-wide results and caveats: There were five TRBV segments more frequent in patients than controls, and TRBV5-6, TRBV5-1 and TRBV20-1 were among them.

The TCR beta cDNA libraries carried unique molecular identifiers. From the PCR reads, TCRdb called clonotypes with MiXCR, one entry per CDR3 protein. Of roughly 400,000 distinct CDR3 sequences detected, 30% to 45% appear once; the ten largest clones hold around 8%. Specimen: blood. The receptor source for this set is a girl aged 2 to 9 with multiple sclerosis.

This clonotype was seen only a few times. The chain has TRBV6-5 and TRBJ1-2; D remains ambiguous. This CDR3 has 13 amino acids. Trimming pared 4 bases from V and 6 bases from J, leaving 12 bases between. Looked up from germline, CDR1 is MNHEY and CDR2 is SVGAGI. This CDR3 is CASSFYTFHGYTF. The CDR3 coding sequence is TGTGCCAGCAGTTTTTACACCTTCCATGGCTACACCTTC.

This chain connects TRBV28 to TRBJ2-3; D not resolved. V gave up 2 bases and J gave up 1 base, with 10 bases separating them. Germline V gene lookup returns CDR1 MDHEN and CDR2 SYDVKM. The CDR3 has 15 residues. CDR3 nucleotide sequence: TGTGCCAGCAGTTTAACGGCTTGGGGCACAGATACGCAGTATTTT. Protein sequence: CASSLTAWGTDTQYF. The entire variable domain, with the rest obtained from reference TRBV28 and TRBJ2-3, is as follows: DVKVTQSSRYLVKRTGEKVFLECVQDMDHENMFWYRQDPGLGLRLIYFSYDVKMKEKGDIPEGYSVSREKKERFSLILESASTNQTSMYLCASSLTAWGTDTQYFGPGTRLTVL.

The V gene is TRBV9, the J gene TRBJ2-1; 10 nucleotides agree with TRBD1. This CDR3 comprises 15 residues. Trimming removed 2 bases from V and 8 bases from J; junction bases left unmatched: 7. Looked up from germline, CDR1 is SGDLS and CDR2 is YYNGEE. The CDR3 region has the DNA TGTGCCAGCAGCGTCCGGGACAGGGGAGGTGATGAGCAGTTCTTC. Translation: CASSVRDRGGDEQFF.

This chain joins TRBV29-1 and TRBJ2-1; 7 positions match TRBD1. This CDR3 region has 12 residues. Germline values: CDR1 SQVTM, CDR2 ANQGSEA. V was clipped by 7 bases and J by 4 bases; unmatched bases: 4. The CDR3 sequence: CSAETGYNEQFF. The CDR3 coding sequence is TGCAGCGCCGAGACAGGGTACAATGAGCAGTTCTTC.

In this sample, this clonotype turned up a few times. The chain couples TRBV4-2 to TRBJ2-5, with D perhaps TRBD2 (5 bases). V lost 1 base to trimming and J lost 2 bases, with 14 bases between them. The germline CDR1 and CDR2 sequences are LGHNA and YNFKEQ. The CDR3 extends over 16 amino acids. The CDR3 region is CASSQGLASEQETQYF. In DNA, the CDR3 is TGTGCCAGCAGCCAAGGCTTAGCGAGCGAACAAGAGACCCAGTACTTC.

V and J are TRBV20-1 and TRBJ1-1; 7 bases agree with TRBD1. The CDR3 has 14 residues. Germline loops: CDR1 DFQATT, CDR2 SNEGSKA (reference sequence). J lost 0 bases, V lost 3 bases, and 4 bases had no gene match. The CDR3 region has the DNA TGCAGTGCTAGGAGGGGGACAGTGAACACTGAAGCTTTCTTT. This translates into CSARRGTVNTEAFF.

The gene calls are TRBV13 and TRBJ2-4; 11 nucleotides line up with TRBD2. Per germline, CDR1 PRHDT and CDR2 FYEKMQ (reference sequence). V trimming: 5 bases; J trimming: 13 bases; junction bases outside the gene matches: 22. The CDR3 runs to 18 residues. CDR3 sequence (DNA): TGTGCCAGCAGCCCTACTCCTAGCGGGAGGCCATCCTACAATGAGCAGTACTTC. Amino acid sequence: CASSPTPSGRPSYNEQYF.

This clonotype was observed a handful of times. The rearrangement uses TRBV27 and TRBJ1-5; D uncertain. Germline V gene data show CDR1 as MNHEY and CDR2 as SMNVEV (reference sequence). V was cut by 0 bases and J by 6 bases, with 6 bases left in between. There are 13 residues in the CDR3. The CDR3 protein is CASSLSASQPQHF. The CDR3 DNA is TGTGCCAGCAGTTTATCAGCCAGTCAGCCCCAGCATTTT.

J is TRBJ1-1 and V is TRBV20-1, with D possibly being TRBD1 (5 bases). The V gene lost 3 bases and the J gene lost 2 bases, with 13 bases spanning the gap. This CDR3 comprises 14 residues. Germline assignment: CDR1 DFQATT and CDR2 SNEGSKA (reference sequence). This CDR3 reads CSASPVTGNTEAFF. The CDR3 coding sequence is TGCAGTGCTAGTCCGGTAACAGGAAACACTGAAGCTTTCTTT.

This clonotype came up a few times. The genes are TRBV7-2 and TRBJ1-2; D remains ambiguous. The CDR3 is 14 amino acids. V was shortened by 1 base and J by 5 bases, with 11 bases between the two germline ends. Germline lookup yields CDR1 SGHTA and CDR2 FQGNSA. CDR3 sequence: CASSLEPMGYGYTF. The CDR3 DNA sequence: TGTGCCAGCAGCTTAGAGCCCATGGGTTATGGCTACACCTTC.

This rearrangement joins TRBV13 to TRBJ1-2, with TRBD1 as a possible D gene (5 bases). V lost 0 bases, J lost 6 bases, and 11 bases lay in between. The CDR3 is made up of 14 amino acids. Germline values: CDR1 PRHDT, CDR2 FYEKMQ (reference sequence). CDR3 DNA: TGTGCCAGCAGCTTAGGGGCAGGGTCGGATGGCTACACCTTC. Its translation is CASSLGAGSDGYTF.

The gene calls are TRBV27 and TRBJ1-2; 7 nucleotides align to TRBD1. Germline V gene sequence: CDR1 MNHEY, CDR2 SMNVEV (reference sequence). The junction had 12 bases not matched to a gene; V was cut back by 6 bases and J by 5 bases. This CDR3 region has 15 residues. CDR3 in amino acids: CASSLDRVGLYGYTF. The CDR3 nucleotides are TGTGCCAGCAGCCTCGACAGGGTCGGCTTGTATGGCTACACCTTC.

Remarks on this clonotype: One end of the junction does not line up with germline, which may come from a read error. The chain couples TRBV5-1 to TRBJ2-3, with D perhaps TRBD1 (5 bases). CDR3 size: 16 residues. Germline V gene lookup returns CDR1 SGHRS and CDR2 YFSETQ. DNA for the CDR3: TGCGCCAGCAGTCTTAGGTCAGGGATATTGACAGATACGCAGTATTTC. It is translated as CASSLRSGILTDTQYF.

The rearrangement links TRBV4-2 to TRBJ2-7; TRBD2 is a possible D gene (6 bases). Germline V gene data show CDR1 as LGHNA and CDR2 as YNFKEQ. This CDR3 is built from 16 residues. V lost 0 bases to trimming and J lost 5 bases, with 17 bases between them. The CDR3 is CASSQEIMRGIDEQYF. CDR3 bases: TGTGCCAGCAGCCAAGAGATTATGCGCGGGATCGACGAGCAGTACTTC.

The J gene is TRBJ2-5, the V gene TRBV6-5; perhaps TRBD1 as D (5 bases). Germline V CDR1 and CDR2: MNHEY, SVGAGI. V was cut by 2 bases and J by 2 bases, with 12 bases left in between. The CDR3 covers 15 residues. The CDR3 DNA reads TGTGCCAGCAGTTACGCCGCAGGACAACAAGAGACCCAGTACTTC. Translation gives CASSYAAGQQETQYF.

The genes are TRBV3-1 and TRBJ1-5, with unresolved D. The CDR3 consists of 13 residues. With 0 bases removed from V and 7 bases from J, the gap between germline ends came to 7 bases. From germline, CDR1 is LGHDT and CDR2 YNNKEL (reference sequence). CDR3: CASSQDTQQPQHF. CDR3 bases: TGTGCCAGCAGCCAAGATACTCAACAGCCCCAGCATTTT.

The chain has TRBV3-1 and TRBJ2-3; either TRBD1 or TRBD2 may fit D (5 bases each). The CDR3 runs 15 residues. In germline, CDR1 is LGHDT, CDR2 YNNKEL (reference sequence). V was pared by 1 base and J by 4 bases, with 12 bases between. The CDR3 DNA is TGTGCCAGCAGCCAAGTATTCAGGGACCCAGATACGCAGTATTTT. Encoded protein: CASSQVFRDPDTQYF.

In DNA, the CDR3 is TGCAGTGCTAGAGATGGGACGGACTCCAAGGAGACCCAGTACTTC. This codes for CSARDGTDSKETQYF. The chain joins TRBV20-1 to TRBJ2-5; D is perhaps TRBD1 or TRBD2 (5 bases each). V gave up 0 bases and J gave up 5 bases, with 16 bases separating them. Germline values: CDR1 DFQATT, CDR2 SNEGSKA (reference sequence). There are 15 residues in the CDR3.

V usage is TRBV7-6 and J usage is TRBJ2-5, with 11 bases fitting TRBD1. The CDR3 spans 17 residues. The germline V gene encodes CDR1 SGHVS and CDR2 FNYEAQ. The V segment lost 2 bases and the J segment 1 base; nucleotides outside the gene matches: 6. The chain's CDR3 is CASSLRGQGESQETQYF. DNA for the CDR3: TGTGCCAGCAGCTTACGGGGACAGGGGGAGTCCCAAGAGACCCAGTACTTC.

The rearrangement links TRBV7-3 to TRBJ2-2; possibly TRBD1 or TRBD2 for D (6 bases each). Trimming left V 5 bases short and J 6 bases short, with 19 bases between. Germline V gives CDR1 SGHTA, CDR2 FQGTGA. The CDR3 totals 16 residues. The CDR3 is CASSLDGGLLAGELFF. CDR3 in DNA: TGTGCCAGCAGCCTGGACGGGGGCTTGTTAGCCGGGGAGCTGTTTTTT. Variable domain in full (rest from reference TRBV7-3 and TRBJ2-2): GAGVSQTPSNKVTEKGKYVELRCDPISGHTALYWYRQSLGQGPEFLIYFQGTGAADDSGLPNDRFFAVRPEGSVSTLKIQRTERGDSAVYLCASSLDGGLLAGELFFGEGSRLTVL.

Concerning this clonotype itself: Compared with germline, one end of the junction differs, possibly owing to a read error. The chain has TRBV3-1 and TRBJ2-7; weak D call: TRBD2 (5 bases). The closer fit of TRBJ2-5 to the DNA end suggests the J call may be wrong. There are 15 residues in the CDR3. Germline CDR1 is LGHDT and CDR2 is YNNKEL (reference sequence). The DNA of the CDR3 is TGTGCCAGCAGTCAAGTTCCGGGGTCGGGAGAGACCCAGTACTTC. This codes for CASSQVPGSGETQYF.

This clonotype showed up just a few times. CDR3 amino acids: CASSERTRDEQYF. CDR3 sequence (DNA): TGTGCCAGCAGCGAACGGACACGCGACGAGCAGTACTTC. V gene TRBV7-8 combines with J gene TRBJ2-4, with D perhaps matching TRBD1 (5 bases). The DNA end favors TRBJ2-7, so the J call may be wrong. The CDR3 is 13 residues long. Germline-derived CDR1 and CDR2 are SGHVS and FQNEAQ.

This clonotype was seen a few times. The V gene is TRBV9, the J gene TRBJ2-3, with 12 bases fitting TRBD2. After removal of 5 bases from V and 4 bases from J, the junction contained 8 bases not matched to a gene. Germline V gene sequence: CDR1 SGDLS, CDR2 YYNGEE. This CDR3 is 16 amino acids long. Written as DNA, the CDR3 is TGTGCCAGCAGTGTGACTAGCGGGGGATATCCAGATACGCAGTATTTT. It codes for CASSVTSGGYPDTQYF.

The rearrangement joins TRBV24-1 to TRBJ2-5; weak D call: TRBD1 (6 bases). CDR3 length: 14 amino acids. V shed 3 bases and J shed 5 bases, with 12 bases lying between them. Germline CDR1 reads KGHDR; CDR2 reads SFDVKD. Here the CDR3 DNA reads TGTGCCACCAGTGATATCCAGGGGTCGGAGACCCAGTACTTC. Its protein is CATSDIQGSETQYF.

V is TRBV4-1 and J is TRBJ2-7, with no clear D. Germline assignment: CDR1 MGHRA and CDR2 YSYEKL. This CDR3 has 15 amino acids. V lost 0 bases and J 0 bases, leaving 9 bases between the germline ends. CDR3 bases: TGCGCCAGCAGCCAAGAACTGGGAAGCTCCTACGAGCAGTACTTC. Translated: CASSQELGSSYEQYF.

The J gene is TRBJ1-3, the V gene TRBV3-1; D uncertain. V lost 0 bases and J 4 bases, leaving 10 bases between the germline ends. This CDR3 is 15 amino acids long. Germline V gene lookup returns CDR1 LGHDT and CDR2 YNNKEL (reference sequence). The CDR3 loop is CASSQESRSGNTIYF. The CDR3 DNA is TGTGCCAGCAGCCAAGAAAGCAGGTCCGGAAACACCATATATTTT. Supplemented by reference TRBV3-1 and TRBJ1-3, the full variable domain reads DTAVSQTPKYLVTQMGNDKSIKCEQNLGHDTMYWYKQDSKKFLKIMFSYNNKELIINETVPNRFSPKSPDKAHLNLHINSLELGDSAVYFCASSQESRSGNTIYFGEGSWLTVV.

The CDR3 DNA follows: TGTGCCAGCAGCTTCATGACAGCTAATCTTAACTATGGCTACACCTTC. It translates to CASSFMTANLNYGYTF. V is TRBV5-6 and J is TRBJ1-2, with D maybe TRBD1 (5 bases). CDR1 is SGHDT and CDR2 is YYEEEE in the germline V gene. Deletions cut 2 bases from V and 1 base from J, with 15 bases between. The CDR3 spans 16 residues.

The rearrangement links TRBV15 to TRBJ2-7, with D possibly being TRBD1 (6 bases). Trimming removed 0 bases from V and 2 bases from J, with 14 bases in between. Germline V gives CDR1 LNHNV, CDR2 YYDKDF (reference sequence). This CDR3 has 16 residues. The CDR3 bases are TGTGCCACCAGCAGAGATCTGGGACAACTCCCCTACGAGCAGTACTTC. It yields the protein CATSRDLGQLPYEQYF. The full variable domain, completed using reference TRBV15 and TRBJ2-7, is DAMVIQNPRYQVTQFGKPVTLSCSQTLNHNVMYWYQQKSSQAPKLLFHYYDKDFNNEADTPDNFQSRRPNTSFCFLDIRSPGLGDTAMYLCATSRDLGQLPYEQYFGPGTRLTVT.